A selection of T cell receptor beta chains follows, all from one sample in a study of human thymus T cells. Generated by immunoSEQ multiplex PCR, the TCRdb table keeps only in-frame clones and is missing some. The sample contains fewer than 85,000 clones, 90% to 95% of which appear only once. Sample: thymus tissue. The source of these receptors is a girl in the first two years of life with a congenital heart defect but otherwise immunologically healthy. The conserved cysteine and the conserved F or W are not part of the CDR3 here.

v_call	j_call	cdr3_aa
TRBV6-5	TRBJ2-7	ATTTPQGLRQY
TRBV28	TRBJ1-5	ASSGRLNQPQH
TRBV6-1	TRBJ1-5	ASAPNRVPAGPQH
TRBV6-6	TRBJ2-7	ASSYSVDRSSYEQY
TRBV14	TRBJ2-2	ASSQYRGMNTGELF
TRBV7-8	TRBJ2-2	ASSPRTTNTGELF
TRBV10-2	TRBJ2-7	ASGHSYEQY
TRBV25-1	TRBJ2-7	ASSDRYYEQY
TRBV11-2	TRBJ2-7	ASSLGQATSGYEQY
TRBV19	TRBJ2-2	ASRGGQNTGELF
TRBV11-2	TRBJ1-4	ASSLILTNEKLF
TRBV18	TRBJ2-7	ASSDQAGPGTGEQY
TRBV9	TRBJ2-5	ASSLRAWGETQY
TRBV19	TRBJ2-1	ASSVSGGFEVEQF
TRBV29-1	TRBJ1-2	SVVGRGRSGYT
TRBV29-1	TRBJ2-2	SVVVYRTGELF
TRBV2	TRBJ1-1	ASSGLEVNTEAF
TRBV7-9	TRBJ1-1	ASSLDSEAF
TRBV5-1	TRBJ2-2	ASSFSPIHAGELF
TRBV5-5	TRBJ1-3	ASSLKSRQGPSGNTIY
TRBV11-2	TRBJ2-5	ASSPGQGARETQY
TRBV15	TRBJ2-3	ATSPNQRHFTDTQY
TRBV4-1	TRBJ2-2	ASSHWTLYHDGENTGELF
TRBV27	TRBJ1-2	ESAMRQSYGYT
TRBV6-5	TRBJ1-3	ASRGGRIENTIY
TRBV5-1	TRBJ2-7	ASSLPSRDKAYEQY
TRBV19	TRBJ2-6	ASSIGNRAWETSSGANVLT
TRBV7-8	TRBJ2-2	ASSLGLAGTGELF
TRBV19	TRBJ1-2	ASLDRVYGYT
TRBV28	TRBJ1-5	ASSFPVLSQPQH
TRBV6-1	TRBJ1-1	ASTSYTEAF